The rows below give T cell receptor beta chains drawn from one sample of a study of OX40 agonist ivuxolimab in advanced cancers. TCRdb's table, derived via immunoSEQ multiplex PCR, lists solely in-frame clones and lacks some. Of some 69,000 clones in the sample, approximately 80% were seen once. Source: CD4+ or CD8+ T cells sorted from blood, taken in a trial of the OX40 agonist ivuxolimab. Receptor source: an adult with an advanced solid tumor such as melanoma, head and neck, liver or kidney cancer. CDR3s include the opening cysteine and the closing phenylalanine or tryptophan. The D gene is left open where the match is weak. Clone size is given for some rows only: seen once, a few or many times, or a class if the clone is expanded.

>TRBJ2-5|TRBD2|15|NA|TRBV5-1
CASSLGLAGMKTQYF
TGCGCCAGCAGCTTGGGGCTAGCGGGGATGAAGACCCAGTACTTC
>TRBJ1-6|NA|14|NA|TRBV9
CASSVGSGNSPLHF
TGTGCCAGCAGCGTAGGGTCGGGCAATTCACCCCTCCACTTT
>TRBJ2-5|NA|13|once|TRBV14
CASSGGPLETQYF
TGTGCCAGCAGCGGGGGACCACTGGAGACCCAGTACTTC
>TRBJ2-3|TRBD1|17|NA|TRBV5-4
CASSLGLGQGARDTQYF
TGTGCCAGCAGCTTGGGACTAGGACAGGGGGCGCGGGATACGCAGTATTTT
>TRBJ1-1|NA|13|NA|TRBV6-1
CASRGVSNTEAFF
TGTGCCAGCAGGGGGGTCAGTAACACTGAAGCTTTCTTT
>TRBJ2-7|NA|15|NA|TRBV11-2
CASSFTGGPSYEQYF
TGTGCCAGCAGCTTCACCGGGGGACCCTCCTACGAGCAGTACTTC
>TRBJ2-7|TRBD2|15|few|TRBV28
CASSPGGSGGHEQYF
TGTGCCAGCAGCCCGGGGGGTAGCGGGGGCCACGAGCAGTACTTC
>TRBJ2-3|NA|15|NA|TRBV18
CASSRDDSPTDTQYF
TGTGCCAGCTCACGTGACGACTCCCCCACAGATACGCAGTATTTT
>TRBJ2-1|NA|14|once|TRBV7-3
CASSLLRGAGEQFF
TGTGCCAGCAGCTTACTCCGGGGGGCCGGTGAGCAGTTCTTC
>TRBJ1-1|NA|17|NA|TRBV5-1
CASSLAAYGTRNTEAFF
TGCGCCAGCAGCTTGGCCGCATACGGGACAAGGAACACTGAAGCTTTCTTT
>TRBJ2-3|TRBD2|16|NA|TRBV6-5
CASSSVKRGNTDTQYF
TGTGCCAGCAGTTCCGTAAAGCGGGGGAACACAGATACGCAGTATTTT
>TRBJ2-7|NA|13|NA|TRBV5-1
CASTRDVTYEQYF
TGCGCCAGCACCCGGGACGTCACCTACGAGCAGTACTTC
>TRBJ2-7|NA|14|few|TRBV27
CASNTPRDTYEQYF
TGTGCCAGCAATACCCCTCGGGATACTTACGAGCAGTACTTC
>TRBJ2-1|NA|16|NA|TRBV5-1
CASSLAGQGGLNEQFF
TGCGCCAGCAGCTTGGCCGGGCAGGGGGGCCTCAATGAGCAGTTCTTC
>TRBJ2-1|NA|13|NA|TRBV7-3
CASSPRGYNEQFF
TGTGCCAGCAGCCCCCGGGGTTACAATGAGCAGTTCTTC
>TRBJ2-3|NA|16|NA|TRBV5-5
CASSLLSGANTDTQYF
TGTGCCAGCAGCTTGCTCTCAGGGGCAAACACAGATACGCAGTATTTT
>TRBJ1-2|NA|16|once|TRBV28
CASKSPAGDANYGYTF
TGTGCCAGCAAGTCCCCCGCAGGCGACGCTAACTATGGCTACACCTTC
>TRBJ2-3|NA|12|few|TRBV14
CASSPRTDTQYF
TGTGCCAGCAGCCCTCGGACAGATACGCAGTATTTT
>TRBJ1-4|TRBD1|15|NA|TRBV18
CASSQGTASREKLFF
TGTGCCAGCTCGCAAGGGACAGCCAGTCGTGAAAAACTGTTTTTT
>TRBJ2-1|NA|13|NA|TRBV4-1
CASSGISYNEQFF
TGCGCCAGCAGCGGAATCTCCTACAATGAGCAGTTCTTC
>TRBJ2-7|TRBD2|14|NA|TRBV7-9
CASSPRTSKYEQYF
TGTGCCAGCAGCCCGAGGACTAGCAAGTACGAGCAGTACTTC
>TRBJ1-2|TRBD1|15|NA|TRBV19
CASSAVRTGLYGYTF
TGTGCCAGTAGTGCCGTCAGGACAGGCCTCTATGGCTACACCTTC
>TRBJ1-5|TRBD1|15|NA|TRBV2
CASSEEGQGNQPQHF
TGTGCCAGCAGTGAAGAGGGACAGGGCAACCAGCCCCAGCATTTT
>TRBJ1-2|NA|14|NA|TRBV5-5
CASSAIGARFGYTF
TGTGCCAGCAGTGCCATCGGGGCGCGGTTTGGCTACACCTTC
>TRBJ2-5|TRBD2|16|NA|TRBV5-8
CASSFGGGGGQETQYF
TGTGCCAGCAGCTTTGGTGGCGGGGGGGGACAAGAGACCCAGTACTTC
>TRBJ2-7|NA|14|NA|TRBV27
CASASPGSRNEQYF
TGTGCCAGCGCAAGCCCGGGGTCAAGAAACGAGCAGTACTTC
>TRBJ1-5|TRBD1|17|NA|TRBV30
CAWSRTGGGRSNQPQHF
TGTGCCTGGAGTCGGACAGGGGGCGGCAGGAGCAATCAGCCCCAGCATTTT
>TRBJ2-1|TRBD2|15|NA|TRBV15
CATTLAGGIYNEQFF
TGTGCCACCACACTAGCGGGGGGAATATACAATGAGCAGTTCTTC
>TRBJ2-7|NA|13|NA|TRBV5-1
CASSFSGNYEQYF
TGCGCCAGCAGCTTTAGCGGTAACTACGAGCAGTACTTC
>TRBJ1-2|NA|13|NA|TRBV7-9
CASSPAGVYGYTF
TGTGCCAGCAGCCCCGCGGGTGTCTATGGCTACACCTTC
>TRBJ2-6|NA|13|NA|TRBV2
CASRAPGANVLTF
TGTGCCAGCAGGGCACCCGGGGCCAACGTCCTGACTTTC
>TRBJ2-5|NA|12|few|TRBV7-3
CASSFPQETQYF
TGTGCCAGCAGCTTTCCCCAAGAGACCCAGTACTTC
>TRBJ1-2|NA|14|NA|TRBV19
CASRLEAGSYGYTF
TGTGCCAGTCGCCTCGAGGCAGGGTCCTATGGCTACACCTTC
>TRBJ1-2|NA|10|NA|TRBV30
CAWRKGGYTF
TGTGCCTGGAGAAAGGGGGGCTACACCTTC
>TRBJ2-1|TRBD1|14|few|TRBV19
CASSPTPKGAEQFF
TGTGCCAGTAGTCCCACCCCCAAGGGGGCTGAGCAGTTCTTC
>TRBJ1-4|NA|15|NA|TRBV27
CASSLGGLANEKLFF
TGTGCCAGCAGTTTAGGGGGGCTTGCTAATGAAAAACTGTTTTTT
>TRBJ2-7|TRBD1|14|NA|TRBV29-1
CSVTGGLRTYEQYF
TGCAGCGTCACAGGGGGACTTCGGACCTACGAGCAGTACTTC
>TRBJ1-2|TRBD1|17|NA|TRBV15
CATSRATRDRGSYGYTF
TGTGCCACCAGCAGAGCCACCCGGGACAGGGGCTCCTATGGCTACACCTTC
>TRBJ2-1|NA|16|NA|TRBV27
CASSSATGLIYNEQFF
TGTGCCAGCAGTTCAGCCACGGGGCTAATCTACAATGAGCAGTTCTTC
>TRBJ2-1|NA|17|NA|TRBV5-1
CASSLAPQGRNYNEQFF
TGCGCCAGCAGCTTGGCCCCGCAGGGCCGGAACTACAATGAGCAGTTCTTC
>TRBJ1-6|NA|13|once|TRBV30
CAWSDPYNSPLHF
TGTGCCTGGAGTGATCCCTATAATTCACCCCTCCACTTT
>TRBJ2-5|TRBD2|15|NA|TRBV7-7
CASSLGSGGRETQYF
TGTGCTAGCAGCTTGGGTAGCGGGGGTCGGGAGACCCAGTACTTC
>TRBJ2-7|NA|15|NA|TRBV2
CASSADMFTSYEQYF
TGTGCCAGCAGTGCAGATATGTTCACCTCCTACGAGCAGTACTTC
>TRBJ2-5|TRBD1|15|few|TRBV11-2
CASSPGTGGGETQYF
TGTGCCAGCAGCCCCGGGACAGGGGGCGGGGAGACCCAGTACTTC
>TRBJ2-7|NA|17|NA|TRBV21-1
CASSKERRGQGSYEQYF
TGTGCCAGCAGCAAAGAGCGCCGGGGACAGGGATCCTACGAGCAGTACTTC
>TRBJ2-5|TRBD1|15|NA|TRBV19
CASSIWTGGIETQYF
TGTGCCAGTAGTATTTGGACAGGGGGCATCGAGACCCAGTACTTC
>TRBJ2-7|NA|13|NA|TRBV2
CASTDRIRYEQYF
TGTGCCAGCACCGACAGGATTAGGTACGAGCAGTACTTC
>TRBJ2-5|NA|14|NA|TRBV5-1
CASSLRLGQETQYF
TGCGCCAGCAGCTTGCGGTTAGGACAAGAGACCCAGTACTTC
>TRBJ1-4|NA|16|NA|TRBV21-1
CASSKASGTGKEKLFF
TGTGCCAGCAGCAAAGCTTCCGGGACAGGGAAGGAAAAACTGTTTTTT
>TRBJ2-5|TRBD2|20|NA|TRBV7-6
CASSLRGGGGTRIVVETQYF
TGTGCCAGCAGCTTAAGGGGGGGAGGCGGGACTAGAATCGTCGTAGAGACCCAGTACTTC
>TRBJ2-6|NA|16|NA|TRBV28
CASSKPLGGGANVLTF
TGTGCCAGCAGTAAACCACTAGGGGGAGGGGCCAACGTCCTGACTTTC
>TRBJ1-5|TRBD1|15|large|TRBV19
CASSPREGGGQPQHF
TGTGCCAGTAGTCCCCGGGAAGGGGGCGGTCAGCCCCAGCATTTT
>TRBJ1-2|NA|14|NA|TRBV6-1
CASNRGQVNYGYTF
TGTGCCAGCAATCGCGGTCAGGTTAACTATGGCTACACCTTC